The sequence of this T cell receptor (beta chain) was determined in a study of cytomegalovirus exposure and HLA in healthy donors. About the research overall: Membership in the Caucasian-associated ancestry cluster was found for around 81% of approximately 430 genotyped donors.

Worth noting for this clone: Antigen specificity is unknown.

From germline, CDR1 is LNHDA and CDR2 SQIVND (reference sequence). The V and J ends lost 2 bases and 0 bases respectively, with 14 bases between them. The CDR3 contains 17 residues. Donors counted as nominally healthy when sampled, yet unrecorded immune exposures were likely. Findings of the study overall: Despite most TCR sequences being rare, some public TCRs occurred in many donors.

The PCR was carried out with 60 Vbeta primers and 13 Jbeta primers. The method was immunoSEQ multiplex PCR; TCRdb's version includes in-frame clones alone and lacks a portion of them. The sample yields about 94,000 clones, 70% to 80% seen once. The clonotype comes from a man aged 30 to 45 in good health and CMV-seronegative. This sequence joins TRBV19 and TRBJ1-5; perhaps TRBD1 as D (6 bases). The source material was PBMCs. In nucleotides, the CDR3 is TGTGCCAGTAGTATATTATCAGGGGCCCATAGCAATCAGCCCCAGCATTTT. Its translation is CASSILSGAHSNQPQHF.